Sequencing of this T cell receptor beta chain was carried out in a study of T cells in Graves' hyperthyroidism and ophthalmopathy. Study background: Peripheral blood was drawn at first diagnosis, prior to all treatment. The study, taken as a whole, reports: For ophthalmopathy, model prediction preceded onset by a median about six months.

Extraction of PBMCs used more than 8.5 ml of fresh peripheral blood. This CDR3 has 14 residues. The germline CDR1 and CDR2 sequences are SGDLS and YYNGEE. Trimming removed 3 bases from V and 3 bases from J, with 13 bases in between. This clonotype appeared a few times. Its antigen is still unknown. Amplified TCR beta CDR3 regions derived from RNA transcripts. HTBI primers were used for first-round RT-PCR of the TCR CDR3. TCRdb redid the calling of the multiplex PCR reads with MiXCR, one entry per CDR3 protein. Of roughly 840,000 distinct CDR3 sequences detected, roughly 37% appear once; the ten largest clones hold about 9%.

This TCR was recovered from a man aged 18 to 30 with Graves' hyperthyroidism. The genes are TRBV9 and TRBJ2-7; D perhaps matches TRBD1 (6 bases). Sequencing input: blood. The CDR3 region has the DNA TGTGCCAGCAGCGCAGAGGGGGTTGGCTACGAGCAGTACTTC. Its translation is CASSAEGVGYEQYF.